The 24 T cell receptor beta chains below all came from one sample that was sequenced in a study of CXCR3-negative and CXCR3-positive naive CD8 T cells. The method, 5' RACE with UMI labels, was used to prepare the TRB cDNA libraries. TCRdb re-analyzed the 5' RACE reads; it lists each CDR3 protein once, without DNA. Its listing shows roughly 100,000 distinct CDR3 sequences. The specimen was naive CXCR3- CD8+ T cells from blood. The subset was: CD45RO-CCR7+CD27+CD95- naive CD8+ T cells lacking CXCR3 (TNR3-). Receptors originate from a human donor in good health. Some clones in this sample may be carry-over from other donors' samples.

V gene TRBV6-1 combines with J gene TRBJ2-3; TCRdb selects TRBD2, and the lack of DNA leaves this call unchecked. From germline, CDR1 is MNHNS and CDR2 SASEGT. This CDR3 is 16 amino acids long. The CDR3 loop reads CASLGQGRASTDTQYF.

V usage is TRBV28 and J usage is TRBJ2-5; without DNA, the TCRdb call of TRBD2 cannot be checked. Germline CDR1 reads MDHEN; CDR2 reads SYDVKM. The CDR3 covers 18 residues. CDR3: CASSFERSSGPQEETQYF.

The chain couples TRBV7-2 to TRBJ2-3. The CDR3 length is 14 residues. Germline assignment: CDR1 SGHTA and CDR2 FQGNSA. This CDR3 reads CASSLESWTDTQYF.

The J gene is TRBJ2-7, the V gene TRBV4-1. CDR3 length equals 15 residues. Germline V gene lookup returns CDR1 MGHRA and CDR2 YSYEKL. CDR3 loop: CASSQEDVGTYEQYF.

The chain combines TRBV20-1 with TRBJ2-1; the D call of TRBD2 rests on TCRdb alone, since no DNA is present to check it. The length of the CDR3 is 15 residues. Per the germline V gene, CDR1 is DFQATT and CDR2 is SNEGSKA (reference sequence). The CDR3 here is CSARDPGSPYNEQFF.

The rearrangement joins TRBV12-3 or TRBV12-4 to TRBJ2-5. CDR3 size: 13 residues. This chain's CDR3 is CASSLPGEETQYF.

This sequence joins TRBV28 and TRBJ1-1; TCRdb's D gene call, TRBD1, goes unchecked for lack of DNA. The CDR3 sequence is 15 residues long. The germline gives CDR1 MDHEN, CDR2 SYDVKM. CDR3 amino acids: CASSYYRVRNTEAFF. Filled out from reference TRBV28 and TRBJ1-1, the complete variable domain reads DVKVTQSSRYLVKRTGEKVFLECVQDMDHENMFWYRQDPGLGLRLIYFSYDVKMKEKGDIPEGYSVSREKKERFSLILESASTNQTSMYLCASSYYRVRNTEAFFGQGTRLTVV.

V is TRBV7-8 and J is TRBJ2-7; TCRdb names TRBD1, which stays unverified in the absence of DNA. The CDR3 length is 13 residues. Germline V gene lookup returns CDR1 SGHVS and CDR2 FQNEAQ. CDR3 protein: CASTPGPGNEQYF.

V gene TRBV10-3 combines with J gene TRBJ2-1. This CDR3 region has 15 residues. CDR1 is ENHRY, CDR2 SYGVKD, per germline. The CDR3 region is CAISEMWSAEDEQLF.

The genes are TRBV11-2 and TRBJ2-7. The germline V gene encodes CDR1 SGHAT and CDR2 FQNNGV. This CDR3 has 11 amino acids. The CDR3 sequence: CASSSPDEQYF.

This chain uses TRBV7-3 with TRBJ1-1. The germline gives CDR1 SGHTA, CDR2 FQGTGA. The CDR3 covers 14 residues. This CDR3 is CASSSGHLNTEAFF.

The V call is TRBV9, the J call TRBJ2-4; TCRdb's D call of TRBD1 is untestable without DNA. Germline V gene data show CDR1 as SGDLS and CDR2 as YYNGEE. The CDR3 covers 16 residues. The CDR3 sequence: CASGPGRGDYENIQYF.

The chain couples TRBV4-3 to TRBJ2-5. This CDR3 has 13 residues. Germline-derived CDR1 and CDR2 are LGHNA and YSLEER. The chain's CDR3 is CASSQARDETQYF.

This rearrangement joins TRBV12-3 or TRBV12-4 to TRBJ1-1; lacking DNA, the TRBD1 call made by TCRdb goes unchecked. This CDR3 has 16 amino acids. CDR3: CASSSFLGTGNTEAFF.

The chain uses TRBV10-1 and TRBJ2-7; TCRdb lists TRBD1, though no DNA is available to test this call. CDR1 is WNHNN, CDR2 SYGVQD, per germline (reference sequence). The CDR3 length is 14 residues. This CDR3 is CASIFRGQAYEQYF.

V and J are TRBV6-5 and TRBJ2-1; TCRdb's D gene call, TRBD1, goes unchecked for lack of DNA. CDR3 length equals 15 residues. Germline assignment: CDR1 MNHEY and CDR2 SVGAGI. The CDR3 region is CASSTTGGSYNEQFF.

V usage is TRBV10-2 and J usage is TRBJ1-5. Germline V gene lookup returns CDR1 WSHSY and CDR2 SAAADI. The CDR3 covers 14 residues. CDR3: CASSETQVYQPQHF.

The chain couples TRBV29-1 to TRBJ1-3; TCRdb lists TRBD1, though no DNA is available to test this call. The CDR3 is 15 amino acids. CDR1 and CDR2 from the germline V gene are SQVTM and ANQGSEA. CDR3 sequence reads: CSVEAGYSSGNTIYF.

V usage is TRBV9 and J usage is TRBJ1-1. This CDR3 is 13 amino acids long. Per the germline V gene, CDR1 is SGDLS and CDR2 is YYNGEE. The CDR3 protein is CASSVDGNTEAFF.

The chain is built from TRBV20-1 and TRBJ1-6; the D gene TCRdb calls, TRBD1, cannot be checked with no DNA. The CDR3 extends over 14 amino acids. The germline V gene has CDR1 DFQATT and CDR2 SNEGSKA (reference sequence). This CDR3 is CSVYTGSSGGPLHF.

Here the CDR3 reads CSAQTALAGEQYF. J is TRBJ2-7 and V is TRBV29-1; TCRdb reports TRBD2, a call that lacks DNA to check it against. The length of the CDR3 is 13 residues. Looked up from germline, CDR1 is SQVTM and CDR2 is ANQGSEA.

V and J are TRBV29-1 and TRBJ2-1; TCRdb reports TRBD2, a call that lacks DNA to check it against. The CDR3 totals 15 residues. Germline V CDR1 and CDR2: SQVTM, ANQGSEA. CDR3 loop: CSVEVDSGPYNEQFF.

The chain has TRBV4-2 and TRBJ1-1; TCRdb reports TRBD1, a call that lacks DNA to check it against. This CDR3 comprises 16 residues. CDR1 and CDR2 (germline): LGHNA, YNFKEQ. The CDR3 loop reads CTSSQETTGGDTEAFF.

This chain connects TRBV30 to TRBJ2-3. This CDR3 spans 15 amino acids. The germline gives CDR1 GTSNPN, CDR2 SVGIG (reference sequence). CDR3 sequence reads: CAWSLTGAKADTQYF.